These 18 T cell receptor beta chains were sequenced from one sample in a study of T cell responses to AZD1222 COVID-19 vaccine. Sequenced by immunoSEQ multiplex PCR; TCRdb stores in-frame clones only, minus some. The sample shows 68,000 or so clones, about 90% of them seen only once. The sample consisted of peripheral blood, taken on day 0 of AZD1222 vaccination. These receptors all stem from an adult in good health.

The chain links TRBV5-1 to TRBJ2-5, with TRBD2 matching 9 bases. In germline, CDR1 is SGHRS, CDR2 YFSETQ. The ends lost 1 base at V and 3 bases at J; junction bases unmatched: 4. The CDR3 totals 15 residues. The CDR3 here is CASSLYSGSEETQYF. DNA for the CDR3: TGCGCCAGCAGCTTGTATAGCGGGAGTGAAGAGACCCAGTACTTC. The variable domain in full, with the rest retrieved from reference TRBV5-1 and TRBJ2-5, is KAGVTQTPRYLIKTRGQQVTLSCSPISGHRSVSWYQQTPGQGLQFLFEYFSETQRNKGNFPGRFSGRQFSNSRSEMNVSTLELGDSALYLCASSLYSGSEETQYFGPGTRLLVL.

The gene calls are TRBV4-3 and TRBJ1-4; D is unresolved. CDR1 LGHNA and CDR2 YSLEER come from the germline V gene. The CDR3 runs 15 residues. Trimming took off 1 base at V and 3 bases at J, with 9 bases between the two ends. CDR3 coding DNA: TGCGCCAGCAGCCAAGTCATTGCTGCTAATGAAAAACTGTTTTTT. Its protein is CASSQVIAANEKLFF.

In its sample, this clone was seen once. This rearrangement joins TRBV9 to TRBJ2-1, with 8 bases lining up with TRBD2. Germline CDR1 reads SGDLS; CDR2 reads YYNGEE. With 3 bases clipped from V and 10 bases from J, the junction kept 6 bases outside the gene matches. The CDR3 spans 13 residues. The CDR3 DNA is TGTGCCAGCAGCGCCGGGAGGGCTCGAGAGCAGTTCTTC. Protein sequence: CASSAGRAREQFF.

This chain connects TRBV11-2 to TRBJ2-2, with 8 bases aligning to TRBD1. Germline V gene data show CDR1 as SGHAT and CDR2 as FQNNGV. With V trimmed by 3 bases and J by 3 bases, 6 bases remained unmatched. This CDR3 has 16 residues. The CDR3 loop is CASSFFPQGDTGELFF. The CDR3, as DNA: TGTGCCAGCAGCTTTTTCCCACAGGGGGACACCGGGGAGCTGTTTTTT.

This clone was counted between two and nine times. The J gene is TRBJ1-2, the V gene TRBV28, with D unresolved. This CDR3 comprises 14 residues. The ends were cut back, 6 bases at V and 3 bases at J, with 14 bases in the middle. The germline V gene has CDR1 MDHEN and CDR2 SYDVKM. CDR3: CASSSSGYDYGYTF. CDR3 nucleotide sequence: TGTGCCAGCAGCTCCTCGGGGTACGACTATGGCTACACCTTC.

The chain recombines TRBV11-2 with TRBJ2-1; D is ambiguous. Deletions cut 6 bases from V and 7 bases from J, with 7 bases between. Germline V gene sequence: CDR1 SGHAT, CDR2 FQNNGV. The CDR3 extends over 11 amino acids. The CDR3 loop reads CASRTRNEQFF. The CDR3 DNA reads as TGTGCCAGCAGAACAAGGAATGAGCAGTTCTTC.

The chain's CDR3 is CASSPTGGSQETQYF. The CDR3, as DNA: TGTGCCAGCAGCCCTACAGGGGGGTCACAAGAGACCCAGTACTTC. V gene TRBV11-2 combines with J gene TRBJ2-5; TRBD1 matches at 8 bases. J lost 2 bases, V lost 5 bases, and 7 bases had no gene match. The CDR3 is 15 residues long. CDR1 is SGHAT, CDR2 FQNNGV, per germline.

The chain joins TRBV9 to TRBJ2-2; maybe TRBD1 (6 bases). The CDR3 is 15 residues long. Trimming cost V 6 bases and J 5 bases, with 17 bases left between them. The germline gives CDR1 SGDLS, CDR2 YYNGEE. The CDR3, as DNA: TGTGCCAGCATACCCGGACAGCTTTTAACCGGGGAGCTGTTTTTT. Protein: CASIPGQLLTGELFF.

This clone was recorded once. This chain connects TRBV18 to TRBJ2-1; 7 positions match TRBD1. The junction had 7 bases not matched to a gene; V was cut back by 5 bases and J by 0 bases. The germline V gene encodes CDR1 KGHSH and CDR2 LQKENI. CDR3 length: 16 amino acids. CDR3 residues: CASSTTGISSYNEQFF. CDR3 DNA: TGTGCCAGCTCAACGACAGGGATCAGCTCCTACAATGAGCAGTTCTTC.

The V gene is TRBV21-1, the J gene TRBJ1-1; TRBD1 is the table's D call and was not checked against the DNA. TRBV21-1 is given as a pseudogene. The CDR3 is 14 amino acids. CDR3 DNA: TGTGCCAGCAGCTCGTGGACAGGGAACACTGAAGCTTTCTTT. It is translated as CASSSWTGNTEAFF.

V usage is TRBV6-5 and J usage is TRBJ2-5; D uncertain. CDR1 is MNHEY and CDR2 is SVGAGI in the germline V gene. CDR3 length: 16 residues. V was pared by 0 bases and J by 5 bases, with 16 bases between. CDR3 sequence: CASSYSILSVGETQYF. The CDR3 coding sequence is TGTGCCAGCAGTTACTCGATTCTTTCTGTTGGGGAGACCCAGTACTTC.

The chain employs TRBV27 and TRBJ2-1; 10 bases map to TRBD1. Germline lookup yields CDR1 MNHEY and CDR2 SMNVEV (reference sequence). This CDR3 has 15 residues. V gave up 2 bases and J gave up 4 bases; unmatched junction bases: 2. The CDR3 DNA reads as TGTGCCAGCAGTTTAGGACAGGGGGTTTACAATGAGCAGTTCTTC. Residues: CASSLGQGVYNEQFF.

The genes are TRBV5-8 and TRBJ2-5; 8 bases agree with TRBD1. The CDR3 runs 15 residues. J gave up 4 bases and V 2 bases, and 7 bases lay outside the gene matches. Looked up from germline, CDR1 is SGHTS and CDR2 is YDEGEE. Here the CDR3 reads CASSLNGQGGETQYF. In DNA form, the CDR3 reads TGTGCCAGCAGCTTAAACGGACAGGGAGGAGAGACCCAGTACTTC.

The chain joins TRBV6-4 to TRBJ2-3; D may correspond to TRBD1 or TRBD2 (5 bases each). This CDR3 comprises 13 residues. CDR1 MRHNA and CDR2 SNTAGT come from the germline V gene. V was clipped by 6 bases and J by 4 bases, with 11 bases between them. DNA of the CDR3: TGTGCCAGCAGCCAGGGAGTTTCAGATACGCAGTATTTT. Its translation is CASSQGVSDTQYF.

The chain joins TRBV6-5 to TRBJ1-3; D call uncertain. The CDR3 is 14 amino acids. Germline-derived CDR1 and CDR2 are MNHEY and SVGAGI. V gave up 2 bases and J gave up 4 bases, with 9 bases separating them. CDR3 in amino acids: CASSYRSSGNTIYF. CDR3 DNA: TGTGCCAGCAGTTACCGCTCCTCCGGAAACACCATATATTTT.

The CDR3 region is CASRVAGGNSPLHF. The CDR3 coding sequence is TGTGCCAGTAGAGTTGCGGGGGGCAATTCACCCCTCCACTTT. The V call is TRBV19, the J call TRBJ1-6; possible D gene TRBD1, 6 bases. Germline-derived CDR1 and CDR2 are LNHDA and SQIVND (reference sequence). CDR3 size: 14 residues. The germline V and J ends were trimmed by 6 bases and 7 bases, with 13 bases remaining between them.

Worth noting for this clone: Other DNA sequences from this sample encode an identical CDR3 as well. The V and J genes are TRBV24-1 and TRBJ2-1; unclear D gene. Between the trimmed V and J ends, which lost 1 base and 7 bases, there was a span of 4 bases. The CDR3 extends over 12 amino acids. CDR1 and CDR2 from the germline V gene are KGHDR and SFDVKD. The CDR3 DNA is TGTGCCACCAGTGATTTCGGGAATGAGCAGTTCTTC. It specifies CATSDFGNEQFF.

This clone was counted only a few times. V is TRBV2 and J is TRBJ1-6; D remains ambiguous. Trimming pared 6 bases from V and 9 bases from J, leaving 9 bases between. This CDR3 is built from 12 residues. CDR1 is SNHLY, CDR2 FYNNEI, per germline. The CDR3 nucleotides are TGTGCCAGCAGCAAAATTGGTTCACCCCTCCACTTT. Its translation is CASSKIGSPLHF.